These 30 T cell receptor beta chains were all obtained from the same sample, sequenced in a study of T cells after yellow fever vaccination. MiXCR, applied by TCRdb to the 5' RACE reads, yields one record per CDR3 protein. The data show about 260,000 distinct CDR3 sequences, around 5.2% seen once. The input for sequencing was CD4+ T cells sorted from PBMCs, taken on the day of the yellow fever booster vaccination. The receptor set was obtained from a man aged 18-30 years who received the YFV17D yellow fever vaccine.

This clonotype has only a few counts. The rearrangement links TRBV20-1 to TRBJ1-3, with TRBD1 as a possible D gene (5 bases). V lost 6 bases to trimming and J lost 7 bases, with 16 bases between them. Per the germline V gene, CDR1 is DFQATT and CDR2 is SNEGSKA (reference sequence). This CDR3 contains 13 residues. CDR3 DNA: TGCAGTGCAACCGGGACCGTTGTTAACACCATATATTTT. As protein: CSATGTVVNTIYF.

This clonotype has more than one count but fewer than ten. This chain links TRBV7-8 with TRBJ1-1; D is perhaps TRBD1 (5 bases). Per the germline V gene, CDR1 is SGHVS and CDR2 is FQNEAQ. The length of the CDR3 is 14 residues. V lost 5 bases, J lost 4 bases, and 14 bases lay in between. The CDR3 sequence is CASSVVGVSTEAFF. In DNA form, the CDR3 reads TGTGCCAGCAGCGTGGTGGGGGTGAGCACTGAAGCTTTCTTT.

CDR3 DNA: TGTGCCACCAGTGATTCCGGGACAGCAAGGTTCTTC. Translating it yields CATSDSGTARFF. V gene TRBV24-1 combines with J gene TRBJ2-1, with TRBD1 matching over 7 bases. The length of the CDR3 is 12 residues. The ends lost 2 bases at V and 15 bases at J; junction bases unmatched: 6. Germline CDR1 and CDR2: KGHDR and SFDVKD.

This clonotype appeared a few times. Written as DNA, the CDR3 is TGCAGTGCTTCAGGGGGTTCACCCCTCCACTTT. Translation: CSASGGSPLHF. V usage is TRBV20-1 and J usage is TRBJ1-6; 7 bases are a match to TRBD1. This CDR3 comprises 11 residues. The V and J ends lost 5 bases and 9 bases, in that order; junction bases with no gene match: 1. The germline CDR1 and CDR2 sequences are DFQATT and SNEGSKA (reference sequence).

V and J are TRBV7-9 and TRBJ2-7; D perhaps matches TRBD2 (6 bases). The CDR3 length is 16 residues. V was cut by 1 base and J by 0 bases, with 13 bases left in between. CDR1 is SEHNR and CDR2 is FQNEAQ in the germline V gene (reference sequence). The CDR3 DNA sequence: TGTGCCAGCAGCTTAGTTGGAGGGGCCTCCTCCTACGAGCAGTACTTC. This gives the protein CASSLVGGASSYEQYF. The whole variable domain, remainder taken from reference TRBV7-9 and TRBJ2-7, is DTGVSQNPRHKITKRGQNVTFRCDPISEHNRLYWYRQTLGQGPEFLTYFQNEAQLEKSRLLSDRFSAERPKGSFSTLEIQRTEQGDSAMYLCASSLVGGASSYEQYFGPGTRLTVT.

A few counts support this clonotype. This chain connects TRBV19 to TRBJ1-5; D is unclear. In germline, CDR1 is LNHDA, CDR2 SQIVND (reference sequence). This CDR3 is built from 14 residues. The germline V and J ends were trimmed by 9 bases and 2 bases, with 14 bases remaining between them. Here the CDR3 reads CASSRLAGNQPQHF. CDR3 in DNA: TGTGCCAGCAGCAGACTTGCGGGCAATCAGCCCCAGCATTTT.

This clonotype was recorded at least ten times. This chain links TRBV10-3 with TRBJ1-5; D gene uncertain. Germline CDR1 reads ENHRY; CDR2 reads SYGVKD. The CDR3 totals 14 residues. Trimming took 5 bases from V and 5 from J, leaving 13 bases between them. CDR3 sequence: CAISNAGGDQPQHF. CDR3 bases: TGTGCCATCAGTAATGCAGGCGGTGATCAGCCCCAGCATTTT.

This clonotype was recorded a few times. The V gene is TRBV5-1, the J gene TRBJ2-3; TRBD2 might be the D (5 bases). The ends were cut back, 1 base at V and 2 bases at J, with 14 bases in the middle. The CDR3 length is 16 residues. Germline CDR1 reads SGHRS; CDR2 reads YFSETQ. The CDR3: CASSLRGPWDTDTQYF. The CDR3 nucleotides read TGCGCCAGCAGCTTGCGAGGGCCTTGGGACACAGATACGCAGTATTTT.

This clonotype appeared many times. The V and J genes are TRBV5-5 and TRBJ2-3; D tentatively fits TRBD1 or TRBD2 (5 bases each). Per germline, CDR1 SGHKS and CDR2 YYEKEE (reference sequence). This CDR3 is built from 15 residues. With 0 bases removed from V and 5 bases from J, the gap between germline ends came to 13 bases. The CDR3 nucleotides are TGTGCCAGCAGCTTGGGGGGGACCGCGGGAGATACGCAGTATTTT. It is translated as CASSLGGTAGDTQYF.

The V gene is TRBV12-3 or TRBV12-4, the J gene TRBJ2-5; a possible D gene is TRBD2 (7 bases). Trimming left V 7 bases short and J 4 bases short, with 16 bases between. CDR3 size: 14 residues. The CDR3 sequence is CASTKRGGGETQYF. CDR3 nucleotides: TGTGCCAGCACCAAGAGGGGGGGAGGAGAGACCCAGTACTTC.

The rearrangement links TRBV24-1 to TRBJ1-1, with D possibly TRBD1 on 5 matching bases. The CDR3 contains 15 residues. Germline V CDR1 and CDR2: KGHDR, SFDVKD. Trimming removed 5 bases at V and 1 base at J, with 13 bases between. CDR3 sequence: CATSGSGGGNTEAFF. The CDR3 coding sequence is TGTGCCACCAGTGGGTCTGGCGGGGGGAACACTGAAGCTTTCTTT.

This clonotype was seen at least ten times. This chain joins TRBV2 and TRBJ2-7; D gene unclear. Germline V gene lookup returns CDR1 SNHLY and CDR2 FYNNEI. The CDR3 has 13 amino acids. Trimming removed 6 bases from V and 3 bases from J, with 12 bases in between. Here the CDR3 DNA reads TGTGCCAGCAGGGAGAGTAACAGCTACGAGCAGTACGTC. This encodes CASRESNSYEQYV.

In this sample, this clonotype turned up a few times. The chain recombines TRBV5-1 with TRBJ2-5, with 7 nucleotides matching TRBD2. Looked up from germline, CDR1 is SGHRS and CDR2 is YFSETQ. The CDR3 has 14 amino acids. V shed 0 bases and J 5 bases; nucleotides not matched to a gene: 4. In nucleotides, the CDR3 is TGCGCCAGCAGCTTGGTTGCGGGGGTGGAGACCCAGTACTTC. As protein: CASSLVAGVETQYF.

This clonotype was found a few times. The rearrangement uses TRBV25-1 and TRBJ2-2; no clear D. CDR1 and CDR2 (germline): MGHDK, SYGVNS. V lost 1 base and J 6 bases, leaving 12 bases between the germline ends. This CDR3 is built from 15 residues. CDR3 nucleotides: TGTGCCAGCAGTGAATTGCGCAGCACCTCCGGGGAGCTGTTTTTT. This codes for CASSELRSTSGELFF.

This clonotype was observed a few times. The rearrangement links TRBV12-3 or TRBV12-4 to TRBJ1-5, with D unresolved. Between the trimmed V and J ends, which lost 3 bases and 7 bases, there was a span of 4 bases. CDR3 length: 11 amino acids. CDR3 in DNA: TGTGCCAGCAGTTTTGGACAGCCCCAGCATTTT. Protein: CASSFGQPQHF.

This clonotype was counted at least ten times. The chain carries TRBV6-5 and TRBJ1-1; D unresolved. V lost 8 bases and J 5 bases, leaving 6 bases between the germline ends. CDR1 MNHEY and CDR2 SVGAGI come from the germline V gene. The CDR3 sequence is 10 residues long. The DNA for the CDR3 is TGTGCCAGCGGGAAGACTGAAGCTTTCTTT. Residues: CASGKTEAFF.

This clonotype was counted between two and nine times. The rearrangement uses TRBV7-2 and TRBJ2-2, with TRBD2 as a possible D gene (5 bases). Germline V gene data show CDR1 as SGHTA and CDR2 as FQGNSA. The CDR3 is 16 amino acids. The germline V and J ends were trimmed by 0 bases and 2 bases, with 10 bases remaining between them. CDR3 residues: CASSLAVRANTGELFF. The CDR3 coding sequence is TGTGCCAGCAGCTTAGCAGTGCGGGCCAACACCGGGGAGCTGTTTTTT.

This clonotype was counted many times. The J gene is TRBJ1-5, the V gene TRBV6-5; D unclear. The CDR3 runs 15 residues. V was pared by 6 bases and J by 0 bases, with 12 bases between. CDR1 and CDR2 (germline): MNHEY, SVGAGI. The CDR3 protein is CASRKKIYSNQPQHF. Written as DNA, the CDR3 is TGTGCCAGCAGGAAGAAAATATATAGCAATCAGCCCCAGCATTTT.

This clonotype was recorded a few times. This chain uses TRBV4-1 with TRBJ2-2; maybe TRBD1 (6 bases). Trimming took off 2 bases at V and 6 bases at J, with 7 bases between the two ends. This CDR3 has 13 residues. Germline CDR1 is MGHRA and CDR2 is YSYEKL. CDR3 DNA: TGCGCCAGCAGCCAACAGGGGCCCGGGGAGCTGTTTTTT. Its protein product is CASSQQGPGELFF.

Many counts were recorded for this clonotype. This chain connects TRBV20-1 to TRBJ2-3, with D tentatively TRBD1 (5 bases). Germline CDR1 is DFQATT and CDR2 is SNEGSKA (reference sequence). V lost 6 bases to trimming and J lost 3 bases, with 19 bases between them. The CDR3 is made up of 15 amino acids. The CDR3 here is CSAGVFGARTDTQYF. As DNA, the CDR3 is TGCAGTGCAGGGGTTTTTGGCGCAAGAACAGATACGCAGTATTTT.

The chain carries TRBV12-3 or TRBV12-4 and TRBJ2-1; 9 bases align to TRBD2. The CDR3 runs 17 residues. Trimming removed 3 bases from V and 0 bases from J; junction bases left unmatched: 6. The CDR3 coding sequence is TGTGCCAGCAGTTTCCCGATAGCGGGGGCCTCCTACAATGAGCAGTTCTTC. As protein: CASSFPIAGASYNEQFF.

The genes are TRBV6-6 and TRBJ2-7; D may be TRBD1 (6 bases). The V end was cut by 3 bases, the J end by 1 base, with 10 bases between. Germline V lookup: CDR1 MNHNY, CDR2 SVGAGI (reference sequence). The CDR3 consists of 14 residues. The CDR3 nucleotides are TGTGCCAGCAGTTATTACAGGGCGTCCTACGAGCAGTACTTC. Its protein is CASSYYRASYEQYF.

The sample holds a few counts of this clonotype. DNA of the CDR3: TGTGCCAGCAGCGTAGATGGGACGCCTTACAATGAGCAGTTCTTC. Translation: CASSVDGTPYNEQFF. The rearrangement joins TRBV9 to TRBJ2-1; the D call may be TRBD1 or TRBD2 (5 bases each). The CDR3 is 15 amino acids. Germline CDR1 is SGDLS and CDR2 is YYNGEE. V was shortened by 0 bases and J by 4 bases, with 11 bases between the two germline ends.

The chain has TRBV6-5 and TRBJ1-6; D not resolved. The CDR3 extends over 13 amino acids. V was pared by 2 bases and J by 10 bases, with 9 bases between. The V gene's germline CDR1 is MNHEY and CDR2 SVGAGI. The CDR3 DNA reads as TGTGCCAGCAGTTACCGGGATCGATCACCCCTCCACTTT. Translation: CASSYRDRSPLHF.

The chain couples TRBV11-2 to TRBJ2-1, with TRBD2 matching over 13 bases. Germline loops: CDR1 SGHAT, CDR2 FQNNGV. With V trimmed by 2 bases and J by 10 bases, 17 bases remained unmatched. The CDR3 consists of 19 residues. In DNA, the CDR3 is TGTGCCAGCAGCTTAAACGCGCAGGTCGGGACTAGCGGGATTTGGGAGCAGTTCTTC. It is translated as CASSLNAQVGTSGIWEQFF.

The rearrangement links TRBV7-9 to TRBJ1-5; D perhaps matches TRBD1 (6 bases). The CDR3 consists of 14 residues. V lost 5 bases and J 7 bases, leaving 15 bases between the germline ends. Germline CDR1 SEHNR, CDR2 FQNEAQ (reference sequence). The CDR3 nucleotides read TGTGCCAGCAGCCATACAGCAGGGGAACAGCCCCAGCATTTT. Residues: CASSHTAGEQPQHF.

The chain uses TRBV20-1 and TRBJ1-1; tentatively, D is TRBD1 (5 bases). V was pared by 2 bases and J by 1 base, with 8 bases between. This CDR3 contains 13 residues. The germline V gene encodes CDR1 DFQATT and CDR2 SNEGSKA (reference sequence). The CDR3 spells CSARKGENTEAFF. CDR3 DNA sequence: TGCAGTGCTAGAAAAGGGGAGAACACTGAAGCTTTCTTT.

In its sample, this clonotype was seen a few times. V gene TRBV20-1 combines with J gene TRBJ2-7; D is unresolved. Trimming shortened V by 6 bases and J by 7 bases, and 7 bases separated the two germline ends. The CDR3 has 9 residues. CDR1 is DFQATT and CDR2 is SNEGSKA in the germline V gene (reference sequence). CDR3 coding DNA: TGCAGTGCCGGAAGGGAGCAGTACGTC. It encodes CSAGREQYV.

The table lists this clonotype with many counts. The chain employs TRBV3-2 and TRBJ2-5; TRBD1, as called in the table, went unchecked against the DNA. TRBV3-2 is classified as a pseudogene. The CDR3 runs 16 residues. CDR3 DNA: TGTGCCAGCAGCCAAGCTAGGGACAGGGTAAAAGAGACCCAGTACTTC. It codes for CASSQARDRVKETQYF.

The rearrangement links TRBV6-1 to TRBJ1-6, with 9 positions matching TRBD1. The germline gives CDR1 MNHNS, CDR2 SASEGT. This CDR3 region has 14 residues. The CDR3 region has the DNA TGTGGTTCGAACGACAGGGGGTTTAATTCACCCCTCCACTTT. The encoded protein is CGSNDRGFNSPLHF.